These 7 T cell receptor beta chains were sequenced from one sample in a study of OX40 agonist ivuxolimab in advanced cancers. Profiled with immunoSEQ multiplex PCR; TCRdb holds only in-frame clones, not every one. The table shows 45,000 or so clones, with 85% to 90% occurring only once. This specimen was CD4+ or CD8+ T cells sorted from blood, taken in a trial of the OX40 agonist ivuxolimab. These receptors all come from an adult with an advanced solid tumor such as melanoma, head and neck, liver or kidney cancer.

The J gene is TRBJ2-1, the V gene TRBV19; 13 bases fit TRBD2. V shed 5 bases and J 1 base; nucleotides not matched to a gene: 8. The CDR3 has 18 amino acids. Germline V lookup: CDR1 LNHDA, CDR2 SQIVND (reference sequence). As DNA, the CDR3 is TGTGCCAGTAGTCTTGGACTAGCGGGAGTAATATCCTACAATGAGCAGTTCTTC. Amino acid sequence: CASSLGLAGVISYNEQFF.

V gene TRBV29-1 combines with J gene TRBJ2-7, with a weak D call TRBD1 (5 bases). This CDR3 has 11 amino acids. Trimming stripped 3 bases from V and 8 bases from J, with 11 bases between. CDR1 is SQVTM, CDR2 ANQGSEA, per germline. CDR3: CSVDVSGKQYF. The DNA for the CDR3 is TGCAGCGTTGACGTCTCAGGGAAGCAGTACTTC.

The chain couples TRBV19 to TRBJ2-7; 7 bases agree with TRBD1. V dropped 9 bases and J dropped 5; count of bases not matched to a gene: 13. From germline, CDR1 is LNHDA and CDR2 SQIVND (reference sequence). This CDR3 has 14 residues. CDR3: CASTSMAGGNEQYF. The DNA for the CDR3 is TGTGCCAGCACCTCTATGGCAGGGGGTAACGAGCAGTACTTC. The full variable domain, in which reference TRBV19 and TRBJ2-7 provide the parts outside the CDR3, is DGGITQSPKYLFRKEGQNVTLSCEQNLNHDAMYWYRQDPGQGLRLIYYSQIVNDFQKGDIAEGYSVSREKKESFPLTVTSAQKNPTAFYLCASTSMAGGNEQYFGPGTRLTVT.

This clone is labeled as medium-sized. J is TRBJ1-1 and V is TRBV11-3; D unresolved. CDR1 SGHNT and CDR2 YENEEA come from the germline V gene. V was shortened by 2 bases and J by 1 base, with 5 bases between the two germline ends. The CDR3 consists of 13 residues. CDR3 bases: TGTGCCAGCAGCTTACGAGGGAACACTGAAGCTTTCTTT. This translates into CASSLRGNTEAFF.

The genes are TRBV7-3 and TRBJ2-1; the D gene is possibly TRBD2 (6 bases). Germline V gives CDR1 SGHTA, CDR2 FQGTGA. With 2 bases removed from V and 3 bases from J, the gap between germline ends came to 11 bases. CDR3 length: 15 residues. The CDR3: CASSLDGSIYNEQFF. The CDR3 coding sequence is TGTGCCAGCAGCTTAGACGGGAGCATCTACAATGAGCAGTTCTTC.

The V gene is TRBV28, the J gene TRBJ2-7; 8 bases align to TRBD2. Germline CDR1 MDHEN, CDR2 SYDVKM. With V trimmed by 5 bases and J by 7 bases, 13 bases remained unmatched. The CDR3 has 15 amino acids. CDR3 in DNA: TGTGCCAGCAGTCCCCCGGGACTAGGGAGTTGGGAGCAGTACTTC. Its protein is CASSPPGLGSWEQYF.

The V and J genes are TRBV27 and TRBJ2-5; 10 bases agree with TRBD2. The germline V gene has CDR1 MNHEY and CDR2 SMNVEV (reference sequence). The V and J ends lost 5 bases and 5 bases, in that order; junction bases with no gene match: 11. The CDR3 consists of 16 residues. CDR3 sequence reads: CASSATLAGEGETQYF. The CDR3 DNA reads TGTGCCAGCAGTGCAACCCTAGCGGGAGAGGGGGAGACCCAGTACTTC.